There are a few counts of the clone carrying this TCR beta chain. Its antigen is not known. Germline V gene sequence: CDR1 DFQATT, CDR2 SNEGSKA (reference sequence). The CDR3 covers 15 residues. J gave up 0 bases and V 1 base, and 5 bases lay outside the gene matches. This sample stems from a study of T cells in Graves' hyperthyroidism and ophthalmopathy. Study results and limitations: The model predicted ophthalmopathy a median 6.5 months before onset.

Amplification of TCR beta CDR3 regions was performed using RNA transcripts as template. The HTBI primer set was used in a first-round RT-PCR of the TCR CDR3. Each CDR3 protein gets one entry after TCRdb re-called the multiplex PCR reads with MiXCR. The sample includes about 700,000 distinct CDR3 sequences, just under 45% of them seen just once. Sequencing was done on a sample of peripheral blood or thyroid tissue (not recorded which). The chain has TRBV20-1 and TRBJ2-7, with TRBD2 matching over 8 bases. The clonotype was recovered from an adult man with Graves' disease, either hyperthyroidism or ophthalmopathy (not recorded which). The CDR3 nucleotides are TGCAGTGCTAGAGTATCTAGCGGGCCCTCCTACGAGCAGTACTTC. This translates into CSARVSSGPSYEQYF.